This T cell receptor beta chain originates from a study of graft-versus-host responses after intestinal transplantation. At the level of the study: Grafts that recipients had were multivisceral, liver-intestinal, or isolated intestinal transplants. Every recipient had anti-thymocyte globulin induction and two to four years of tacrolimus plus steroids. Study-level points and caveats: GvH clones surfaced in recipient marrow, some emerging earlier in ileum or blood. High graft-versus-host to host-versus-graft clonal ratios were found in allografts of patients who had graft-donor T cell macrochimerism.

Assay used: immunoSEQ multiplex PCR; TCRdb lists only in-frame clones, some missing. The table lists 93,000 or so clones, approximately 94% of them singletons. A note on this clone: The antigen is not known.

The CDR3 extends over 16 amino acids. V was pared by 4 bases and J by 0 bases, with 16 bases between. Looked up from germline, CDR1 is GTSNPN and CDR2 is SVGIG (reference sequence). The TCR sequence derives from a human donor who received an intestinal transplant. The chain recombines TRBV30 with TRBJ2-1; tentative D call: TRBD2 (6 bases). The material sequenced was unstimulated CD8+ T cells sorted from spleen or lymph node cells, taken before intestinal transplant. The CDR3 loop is CAWIPLGGSSYNEQFF. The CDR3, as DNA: TGTGCCTGGATTCCACTCGGGGGTAGCTCCTACAATGAGCAGTTCTTC. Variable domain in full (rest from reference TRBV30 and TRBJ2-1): SQTIHQWPATLVQPVGSPLSLECTVEGTSNPNLYWYRQAAGRGLQLLFYSVGIGQISSEVPQNLSASRPQDRQFILSSKKLLLSDSGFYLCAWIPLGGSSYNEQFFGPGTRLTVL.